These 19 T cell receptor beta chains originate from one sample sequenced in a study of PD-1 blockade in classical Hodgkin lymphoma. Using immunoSEQ multiplex PCR, the repertoire was profiled, and TCRdb retains in-frame clones only, with some absent. The sample carries approximately 89,000 clones, approximately 86% recorded once. Time point: cycle 4 day 1 (C4D1), after about 6 weeks of nivolumab. Each patient's relapse followed autologous stem cell transplantation, and brentuximab vedotin exposure varied. Sequenced here: peripheral blood mononuclear cells (PBMCs), sampled before the fourth cycle of nivolumab. These receptor sequences come from a human donor with classical Hodgkin lymphoma.

The genes are TRBV15 and TRBJ2-7; maybe TRBD2 (5 bases). Trimming shortened V by 4 bases and J by 0 bases, and 10 bases separated the two germline ends. The CDR3 spans 14 residues. CDR1 and CDR2 from the germline V gene are LNHNV and YYDKDF (reference sequence). As DNA, the CDR3 is TGTGCCACCAGCATTAGCGTGACCTCCTACGAGCAGTACTTC. Translating gives CATSISVTSYEQYF.

The CDR3 nucleotides are TGTGCCAGCAGTGAGGTCGGCGGGGAGCAGTTCTTC. This encodes CASSEVGGEQFF. V usage is TRBV25-1 and J usage is TRBJ2-1; TRBD2 might be the D (5 bases). The germline gives CDR1 MGHDK, CDR2 SYGVNS. V was cut by 3 bases and J by 10 bases, with 10 bases left in between. The CDR3 consists of 12 residues.

This clone was counted a single time. The chain carries TRBV10-3 and TRBJ2-7; D gene ambiguous. CDR3 length: 15 residues. The V gene's germline CDR1 is ENHRY and CDR2 SYGVKD. V dropped 3 bases and J dropped 5 bases, with 17 bases sitting between them. CDR3 bases: TGTGCCATCAGTGATTCGGAGAACCAGTTGAACGAGCAGTACTTC. Its translation is CAISDSENQLNEQYF.

The chain has TRBV5-1 and TRBJ2-7; unclear D gene. The length of the CDR3 is 14 residues. V lost 0 bases to trimming and J lost 2 bases, with 9 bases between them. Germline loops: CDR1 SGHRS, CDR2 YFSETQ. The CDR3 reads CASSLARPPYEQYF. In DNA, the CDR3 is TGCGCCAGCAGCTTGGCCAGGCCACCCTACGAGCAGTACTTC.

The chain uses TRBV10-2 and TRBJ1-5; no clear D gene. This CDR3 is built from 14 residues. Trimming shortened V by 0 bases and J by 11 bases, and 14 bases separated the two germline ends. CDR1 and CDR2 (germline): WSHSY, SAAADI. CDR3 region: CASSESNPGIAQHF. The CDR3 DNA follows: TGCGCCAGCAGTGAGTCAAACCCGGGGATAGCCCAGCATTTT.

The V call is TRBV10-3, the J call TRBJ1-1, with TRBD1 matching 8 bases. CDR3 length: 15 amino acids. Germline assignment: CDR1 ENHRY and CDR2 SYGVKD. The V and J ends lost 7 bases and 1 base, in that order; junction bases with no gene match: 8. CDR3 DNA sequence: TGTGCCATCACCCTAACAGGGGGAGCGAACACTGAAGCTTTCTTT. This gives the protein CAITLTGGANTEAFF.

This chain links TRBV2 with TRBJ2-1; 7 bases fit TRBD2. The CDR3 spans 13 residues. Germline lookup yields CDR1 SNHLY and CDR2 FYNNEI. The J segment lost 4 bases and the V segment lost 8 bases, leaving 5 bases of the junction unmatched. The CDR3 here is CASGSSGYNEQFF. In nucleotides, the CDR3 is TGTGCCAGCGGGTCTAGCGGATACAATGAGCAGTTCTTC.

Turning to this clone: Other DNA sequences within the sample encode an identical CDR3. The V gene is TRBV6-1, the J gene TRBJ1-1; a weak D match, TRBD1 (6 bases). Germline lookup yields CDR1 MNHNS and CDR2 SASEGT. Trimming removed 4 bases from V and 5 bases from J, with 8 bases in between. CDR3 size: 12 residues. The CDR3 region has the DNA TGTGCCAGCAGTGTAGGGGGAACTGAAGCTTTCTTT. This encodes CASSVGGTEAFF.

The CDR3 loop is CASSLTSLETQYF. The CDR3 DNA sequence: TGCGCCAGCAGCTTGACTAGTCTGGAGACCCAGTACTTC. The chain links TRBV5-1 to TRBJ2-5, with D maybe TRBD2 (5 bases). The germline V and J ends were trimmed by 1 base and 5 bases, with 9 bases remaining between them. The CDR3 length is 13 residues. CDR1 is SGHRS, CDR2 YFSETQ, per germline.

This chain uses TRBV19 with TRBJ2-1; 9 bases are a match to TRBD2. Germline-derived CDR1 and CDR2 are LNHDA and SQIVND (reference sequence). V lost 1 base and J lost 6; bases outside the gene matches: 4. This CDR3 is 15 amino acids long. This CDR3 reads CASSIGGRAGNEQFF. The CDR3 DNA reads TGTGCCAGTAGTATAGGCGGGAGGGCCGGCAATGAGCAGTTCTTC.

A single count supports this clone. The chain joins TRBV11-2 to TRBJ2-7, with TRBD1 identical over 7 bases. The CDR3 sequence is 15 residues long. The trim removed 5 bases at V and 4 bases at J, leaving 11 bases unmatched. Germline V gene sequence: CDR1 SGHAT, CDR2 FQNNGV. CDR3 amino acids: CASSIAGTARYEQYF. The CDR3 coding sequence is TGTGCCAGCAGCATCGCCGGGACAGCTCGTTACGAGCAGTACTTC.

The chain combines TRBV5-4 with TRBJ2-5, with D perhaps TRBD1 (6 bases). CDR3 size: 14 residues. Germline CDR1 SGHNT, CDR2 YYREEE (reference sequence). The V and J ends lost 3 bases and 2 bases respectively, with 11 bases between them. This chain's CDR3 is CASSSIGTQETQYF. CDR3 in DNA: TGTGCCAGCAGCTCCATCGGGACACAAGAGACCCAGTACTTC.

The chain has TRBV19 and TRBJ2-3; TRBD2 matches 7 bases. The CDR3 runs to 14 residues. V shed 5 bases, J shed 3 bases, and the junction held 5 bases outside the gene matches. Germline CDR1 LNHDA, CDR2 SQIVND (reference sequence). The CDR3 DNA follows: TGTGCCAGTAGTTTTGGCGGGAGTACAGATACGCAGTATTTT. Translation gives CASSFGGSTDTQYF.

The rearrangement joins TRBV5-4 to TRBJ1-1; D perhaps matches TRBD1 (6 bases). CDR1 SGHNT and CDR2 YYREEE come from the germline V gene (reference sequence). Trimming removed 2 bases from V and 1 base from J, with 18 bases in between. There are 17 residues in the CDR3. CDR3 in amino acids: CASSFGGGGFGNTEAFF. As DNA, the CDR3 is TGTGCCAGCAGCTTTGGCGGGGGCGGGTTTGGGAACACTGAAGCTTTCTTT.

This chain joins TRBV14 and TRBJ2-1, with TRBD2 identical over 7 bases. This CDR3 region has 15 residues. Germline V gene lookup returns CDR1 SGHDN and CDR2 FVKESK. Losses at the gene ends were 4 bases for V and 3 bases for J; bases not matched to a gene: 6. The CDR3 reads CASSLRTSYYNEQFF. The CDR3 DNA is TGTGCCAGCAGCCTCCGGACTAGTTACTACAATGAGCAGTTCTTC. Full variable domain (remainder filled in from reference TRBV14 and TRBJ2-1): EAGVTQFPSHSVIEKGQTVTLRCDPISGHDNLYWYRRVMGKEIKFLLHFVKESKQDESGMPNNRFLAERTGGTYSTLKVQPAELEDSGVYFCASSLRTSYYNEQFFGPGTRLTVL.

This clone was counted between two and nine times. The V call is TRBV7-9, the J call TRBJ2-7; 9 bases agree with TRBD1. The junction had 6 bases not matched to a gene; V was cut back by 4 bases and J by 11 bases. CDR1 is SEHNR and CDR2 is FQNEAQ in the germline V gene (reference sequence). The CDR3 sequence is 12 residues long. The CDR3 loop reads CASSSTGGPKYF. The DNA for the CDR3 is TGTGCCAGCAGCTCCACAGGGGGCCCTAAGTACTTC.

The V and J genes are TRBV2 and TRBJ2-5; 11 nucleotides align to TRBD1. J gave up 7 bases and V 8 bases, and 12 bases lay outside the gene matches. Germline CDR1 SNHLY, CDR2 FYNNEI. This CDR3 contains 15 residues. The chain's CDR3 is CASATGQGARGTQYF. The CDR3 DNA is TGTGCCAGCGCAACAGGACAGGGGGCTAGGGGGACCCAGTACTTC. The whole variable domain, remainder taken from reference TRBV2 and TRBJ2-5, is EPEVTQTPSHQVTQMGQEVILRCVPISNHLYFYWYRQILGQKVEFLVSFYNNEISEKSEIFDDQFSVERPDGSNFTLKIRSTKLEDSAMYFCASATGQGARGTQYFGPGTRLLVL.

A few counts support this clone. V and J are TRBV27 and TRBJ2-7; the match to TRBD2 covers 11 bases. Germline V gene sequence: CDR1 MNHEY, CDR2 SMNVEV (reference sequence). Losses at the gene ends were 2 bases for V and 3 bases for J; bases not matched to a gene: 3. The CDR3 runs to 15 residues. Here the CDR3 DNA reads TGTGCCAGCAGTTTAACCACTAGCGGGAGCTACGAGCAGTACTTC. Amino acids: CASSLTTSGSYEQYF.

The V gene is TRBV6-6, the J gene TRBJ2-1; TRBD2 matches 7 bases. V lost 5 bases and J lost 4; bases outside the gene matches: 8. Germline loops: CDR1 MNHNY, CDR2 SVGAGI (reference sequence). The CDR3 spans 15 residues. CDR3 DNA: TGTGCCAGCAGTAAAGCGGGGACCTTTTACAATGAGCAGTTCTTC. Translating it yields CASSKAGTFYNEQFF.